This record covers a single T cell receptor (beta chain). The data originate from a study of patients and donors after allogeneic stem cell transplantation. This CDR3 spans 14 amino acids. Unmatched junction bases numbered 4, after V lost 0 bases and J lost 6 bases. In germline, CDR1 is DFQATT, CDR2 SNEGSKA (reference sequence). One entry per CDR3 protein, called by TCRdb with MiXCR from the RT-PCR reads. Among roughly 880,000 distinct CDR3 sequences listed, 15% to 20% were seen once. The source is a human donor who was either an allogeneic HSCT recipient or a stem cell or donor lymphocyte infusion donor (not recorded which). It is not recorded whose cells these are; they may come from a transplant donor. The V and J genes are TRBV20-1 and TRBJ2-2; TRBD2 agrees at 7 bases. The sample comprised blood, either unsorted or a sorted T cell fraction (not recorded which). The CDR3 is CSAREGAGPGELFF. The CDR3 DNA sequence: TGCAGTGCTAGAGAAGGAGCGGGGCCCGGGGAGCTGTTTTTT.